This TCR beta chain comes out of a study of tumor and adjacent non-tumor tissue in lung cancer. Study-wide background: Some 4.2 million productive TCRbeta reads were obtained per sample on average.

This clonotype has more than one count but fewer than ten. TCRbeta libraries were built with three rounds of nested PCR, modified from ARM-PCR. TCRdb ran MiXCR on the multiplex PCR reads and lists one entry per CDR3 protein. The table has tens of thousands of distinct CDR3 sequences, roughly 75% seen once; the top ten hold around 30%. This CDR3 comprises 14 residues. The V end lost 0 bases, the J end lost 8 bases, and 13 bases lay between the germline ends. Germline CDR1 reads GTSNPN; CDR2 reads SVGIG (reference sequence). The template was RNA from unsorted bulk tissue. This non-tumor lung sample came from over 3 cm beyond the tumor edge. Chemotherapy-naive patients with new lung cancer underwent thoracic surgery in China, August–November 2014.

Sequenced sample: distant non-tumor lung tissue. The chain carries TRBV30 and TRBJ1-4, with a weak D call TRBD1 (6 bases). The sequence was collected from a woman aged 45-65 years with non-small cell lung cancer. Here the CDR3 DNA reads TGTGCCTGGAGTGTACCGGACAGACGCGAAAAACTGTTTTTT. Its translation is CAWSVPDRREKLFF.